This T cell receptor beta chain was captured in a study of a mutant IDH1 vaccine in newly diagnosed glioma. The time point: week 5, during vaccination. Each vaccine dose was 300 ug of mutant IDH1 20-mer peptide, with topical imiquimod. Donors had new WHO grade 3 or 4 IDH1-mutant, ATRX-lost astrocytomas. Germline assignment: CDR1 DFQATT and CDR2 SNEGSKA (reference sequence). V lost 4 bases, J lost 10 bases, and 10 bases lay in between. CDR3 length: 10 residues. About this clone itself: Its antigen is unidentified.

The protocol was immunoSEQ multiplex PCR, while the TCRdb copy is restricted to in-frame clones and leaves out a portion. The sample has roughly 51,000 clones, about 80% seen once. The chain couples TRBV20-1 to TRBJ2-5; D is undetermined. The TCR originated in a man younger than 40 with glioma. The input for sequencing was PBMCs, taken from a glioma patient whose treatment included an IDH1 peptide vaccine. For the CDR3, the DNA is TGCAGTGCTACCCCGCCCATCCAGTACTTC. It encodes CSATPPIQYF.